This T cell receptor beta chain appears in the sequencing data of a study of T-cell reconstitution after alpha-beta-depleted transplantation in children. V gave up 0 bases and J gave up 3 bases, with 9 bases separating them. In germline, CDR1 is LGHNA, CDR2 YNFKEQ. The CDR3 has 15 amino acids. TCRbeta library construction was performed incorporating unique molecular identifiers. TCRdb processed the PCR reads anew with MiXCR; each CDR3 protein has one entry. The sample contains roughly 90,000 distinct CDR3 sequences, 12% of which appear only once. This clonotype was observed many times. The sample was PBMCs from the stem cell graft donor, taken from the stem cell graft. V gene TRBV4-2 combines with J gene TRBJ1-3; a weak D match, TRBD1 (6 bases). The receptor's source is a human donor who donated a stem cell graft to a child with inherited bone marrow failure. CDR3 region: CASSQDSGVGNTIYF. DNA of the CDR3: TGTGCCAGCAGCCAAGATTCAGGGGTTGGAAACACCATATATTTT.